A selection of T cell receptor beta chains follows, all from one sample in a study of response to subunit inactivated influenza vaccine. TCRdb ran MiXCR on the RT-PCR reads and lists one entry per CDR3 protein. The table records hundreds of thousands of distinct CDR3 sequences, 6% to 9% of them present only once. The specimen comprised PBMCs from blood, sampled less than 30 months after vaccination. The receptor set was obtained from a man aged 45-69 years who received an inactivated influenza vaccine. Each CDR3 is given with its conserved first and last residue. D genes are given only for firm matches. Clone size is given for some rows only: seen once, a few or many times, or a class if the clone is expanded.

>TRBV28|NA|TRBJ2-2|few
CASSFKPGLENTGELFF
TGTGCCAGCAGCTTCAAACCGGGACTTGAGAACACCGGGGAGCTGTTTTTT
>TRBV20-1|NA|TRBJ1-1|NA
CSASSNTEAFF
TGCAGTGCTAGTTCTAACACTGAAGCTTTCTTT
>TRBV27|NA|TRBJ2-7|many
CASSLYYGPTYEQYF
TGTGCCAGCAGTTTGTACTATGGACCGACCTACGAGCAGTACTTC
>TRBV29-1|NA|TRBJ2-1|few
CSVVIQLANEQFF
TGCAGCGTTGTAATTCAACTAGCTAATGAGCAGTTCTTC
>TRBV7-9|NA|TRBJ1-5|few
CASSLEAAAGDQPQHF
TGTGCCAGCAGCTTAGAGGCGGCCGCCGGGGATCAGCCCCAGCATTTT
>TRBV20-1|NA|TRBJ2-2|few
CSARSAGGRTGELFF
TGCAGTGCTAGAAGCGCAGGGGGGAGGACCGGGGAGCTGTTTTTT
>TRBV12-3/TRBV12-4|NA|TRBJ1-4|few
CASSDMGDEKLFF
TGTGCCAGCAGTGATATGGGTGATGAAAAACTGTTTTTT
>TRBV5-6|TRBD1|TRBJ2-1|NA
CASSLARDRGFF
TGTGCCAGCAGCTTGGCCCGAGACAGGGGGTTCTTC
>TRBV29-1|NA|TRBJ1-2|many
CSVGDNYGYTF
TGCAGCGTTGGGGATAACTATGGCTACACCTTC
>TRBV10-3|NA|TRBJ2-3|few
CAISDRGTDTQYF
TGTGCCATCAGTGACAGAGGCACAGATACGCAGTATTTT
>TRBV2|TRBD1|TRBJ2-1|NA
CASSWTGSEQFF
TGTGCCAGCAGCTGGACAGGGAGTGAGCAGTTCTTC
>TRBV4-1|NA|TRBJ2-3|many
CASRRRGDRGTSTDTQYF
TGCGCCAGCAGGCGGCGGGGGGACAGAGGTACTAGCACAGATACGCAGTATTTT
>TRBV10-3|TRBD2|TRBJ2-1|many
CAISISGGDYNEQFF
TGTGCCATCAGTATAAGCGGGGGGGACTACAATGAGCAGTTCTTC
>TRBV7-2|NA|TRBJ1-5|NA
CASSAFNQPQHF
TGTGCCAGCAGCGCCTTTAATCAGCCCCAGCATTTT
>TRBV7-2|NA|TRBJ1-2|few
CASAQTPGINYGYTF
TGTGCCAGCGCTCAGACTCCGGGGATTAACTATGGCTACACCTTC
>TRBV9|NA|TRBJ1-2|few
CASSVGLGKYGYTF
TGTGCCAGCAGCGTAGGGTTGGGGAAGTATGGCTACACCTTC
>TRBV7-2|TRBD2|TRBJ2-1|NA
CASSSRGPGLGNNEQFF
TGTGCCAGCAGCTCACGGGGTCCGGGACTAGGTAACAATGAGCAGTTCTTC
>TRBV20-1|NA|TRBJ2-1|many
CSASGHGSSYNEQFF
TGCAGTGCTAGTGGCCACGGGAGCTCCTACAATGAGCAGTTCTTC
>TRBV20-1|NA|TRBJ2-7|NA
CSARDYLSYEQYF
TGCAGTGCTAGAGATTACCTCTCCTACGAGCAGTACTTC
>TRBV27|NA|TRBJ2-5|few
CASRGSRAEQETQYF
TGTGCCAGCAGGGGATCTCGGGCCGAACAAGAGACCCAGTACTTC
>TRBV7-9|TRBD2|TRBJ2-5|NA
CASSLLAGERETQYF
TGTGCCAGCAGCTTACTAGCGGGGGAGCGGGAGACCCAGTACTTC
>TRBV4-2|NA|TRBJ2-3|many
CASSQGDGVTDTQYF
TGTGCCAGCAGCCAAGGGGACGGGGTGACAGATACGCAGTATTTT
>TRBV5-1|TRBD2|TRBJ2-2|NA
CASSFGTSAGELFF
TGCGCCAGCAGCTTCGGGACTAGTGCCGGGGAGCTGTTTTTT
>TRBV7-3|TRBD2|TRBJ2-5|many
CASSLKGTSEETQYF
TGTGCCAGCAGCTTAAAGGGGACTAGCGAGGAGACCCAGTACTTC
>TRBV7-9|NA|TRBJ1-2|many
CASSLVGGNYGYTF
TGTGCCAGCAGCTTAGTTGGGGGTAACTATGGCTACACCTTC
>TRBV10-3|NA|TRBJ2-5|many
CAISESREETQYF
TGTGCCATCAGTGAGTCTAGGGAGGAGACCCAGTACTTC
>TRBV5-1|TRBD1|TRBJ2-2|many
CASSSRDREAGELFF
TGCGCCAGCAGCTCCCGGGACAGGGAGGCCGGGGAGCTGTTTTTT
>TRBV7-2|NA|TRBJ1-6|few
CASSLRGLANNSPLHF
TGTGCCAGCAGCTTACGGGGCCTCGCGAATAATTCACCCCTCCACTTT
>TRBV21-1|NA|TRBJ1-4|many
CASSKAAVTSNEKLFF
TGTGCCAGCAGCAAAGCGGCAGTGACCAGCAATGAAAAACTGTTTTTT
>TRBV20-1|TRBD2|TRBJ2-1|many
CSARRGLAGNNEQFF
TGCAGTGCTAGGCGGGGACTAGCGGGGAACAATGAGCAGTTCTTC
>TRBV7-2|NA|TRBJ2-7|NA
CASSYGSLAYEQYF
TGTGCCAGCAGCTACGGAAGCTTAGCCTACGAGCAGTACTTC
>TRBV20-1|NA|TRBJ2-3|many
CSARVSTDTQYF
TGCAGTGCTAGGGTGTCCACAGATACGCAGTATTTT
>TRBV5-6|NA|TRBJ2-2|few
CASSLRTFGITNTGELFF
TGTGCCAGCAGCTTGAGGACTTTCGGGATAACGAACACCGGGGAGCTGTTTTTT
>TRBV28|NA|TRBJ2-3|many
CASSIGAGYTDTQYF
TGTGCCAGCAGTATCGGGGCTGGATACACAGATACGCAGTATTTT
>TRBV29-1|NA|TRBJ2-1|few
CSVLRVRSSNEQFF
TGCAGCGTCCTCAGGGTAAGGTCTTCCAATGAGCAGTTCTTC
>TRBV11-2|NA|TRBJ2-1|many
CASRIQALSSYNEQFF
TGTGCCAGCAGAATACAGGCTCTGAGCTCCTACAATGAGCAGTTCTTC
>TRBV6-5|NA|TRBJ2-7|NA
CASSYSSYGRDSYEQYF
TGTGCCAGCAGTTACTCGTCTTATGGCAGAGACTCCTACGAGCAGTACTTC
>TRBV29-1|NA|TRBJ2-2|many
CSVGQSNTGELFF
TGCAGCGTTGGACAGAGCAACACCGGGGAGCTGTTTTTT
>TRBV20-1|NA|TRBJ1-5|few
CSALRNQGHQPQHF
TGCAGTGCCCTGAGGAACCAAGGCCATCAGCCCCAGCATTTT
>TRBV28|NA|TRBJ1-4|few
CASSSLGGFNEKLFF
TGTGCCAGCAGTTCCCTGGGGGGATTTAATGAAAAACTGTTTTTT
>TRBV10-3|TRBD2|TRBJ2-3|few
CAISETLAGGITDTQYF
TGTGCCATCAGTGAGACCTTAGCGGGAGGAATCACAGATACGCAGTATTTT